These T cell receptor beta chains were read from a single sample in a study of Ad26.COV2.S vaccination and SARS-CoV-2 variants. The repertoire was sequenced with immunoSEQ multiplex PCR; TCRdb's copy has only in-frame clones and lacks some. The repertoire consists of 350,000 to 550,000 clones, with 89% occurring once and the leading ten covering over 2.5%. The sequencing here drew on peripheral blood, taken in a trial of Ad26.COV2.S vaccine versus placebo. These receptors all stem from a person between 18 and 65 years old who received the Ad26.COV2.S COVID-19 vaccine or a placebo. CDR3s include the opening cysteine and the closing phenylalanine or tryptophan. D genes are given only for firm matches. Not all rows give a size; the values are once, few, many and, for expanded clones, a class.

j_call: TRBJ2-2
clone_size: NA
d_call: NA
v_call: TRBV29-1
cdr3_length: 13
cdr3_nt: TGCAGCGTCCGGGTACAGAACACCGGGGAGCTGTTTTTT
cdr3_aa: CSVRVQNTGELFF

j_call: TRBJ2-2
clone_size: NA
d_call: NA
v_call: TRBV3-1/TRBV3-2
cdr3_length: 16
cdr3_nt: TGTGCCAGCAGCCAAGGGTCGCGCCCCTTCACCGGGGAGCTGTTTTTT
cdr3_aa: CASSQGSRPFTGELFF

j_call: TRBJ2-1
clone_size: NA
d_call: NA
v_call: TRBV7-9
cdr3_length: 15
cdr3_nt: TGTGCCAGCCCGGGGGGGGACAGCTCCTACAATGAGCAGTTCTTC
cdr3_aa: CASPGGDSSYNEQFF

j_call: TRBJ2-2
clone_size: NA
d_call: NA
v_call: TRBV6-2/TRBV6-3
cdr3_length: 16
cdr3_nt: TGTGCCAGCAGCCTGCTCTTTACAGGGTATGCCGGGGAGCTGTTTTTT
cdr3_aa: CASSLLFTGYAGELFF

j_call: TRBJ1-4
clone_size: NA
d_call: NA
v_call: TRBV29-1
cdr3_length: 13
cdr3_nt: TGCAGCGTTGCTCTCGGGAGAAATGAAAAACTGTTTTTT
cdr3_aa: CSVALGRNEKLFF

j_call: TRBJ1-1
clone_size: NA
d_call: TRBD1
v_call: TRBV6-5
cdr3_length: 15
cdr3_nt: TGTGCCAGCAGTTACCAGGACAGGGCGTTTGGCGAAGCTTTCTTT
cdr3_aa: CASSYQDRAFGEAFF

j_call: TRBJ1-5
clone_size: NA
d_call: NA
v_call: TRBV2
cdr3_length: 13
cdr3_nt: TGTGCCAGCACCGGAGGGGGAGGCCAGCCCCAGCATTTT
cdr3_aa: CASTGGGGQPQHF

j_call: TRBJ2-5
clone_size: NA
d_call: NA
v_call: TRBV29-1
cdr3_length: 12
cdr3_nt: TGCATCGCCAGGGCGACACAAGAGACCCAGTACTTC
cdr3_aa: CIARATQETQYF

j_call: TRBJ1-4
clone_size: NA
d_call: NA
v_call: TRBV6-5
cdr3_length: 12
cdr3_nt: TGTTCTTCGCGGGGGTATGGGGAAAAACTGTTTTTT
cdr3_aa: CSSRGYGEKLFF

j_call: TRBJ2-2
clone_size: NA
d_call: NA
v_call: TRBV21-1
cdr3_length: 15
cdr3_nt: TGTGCCAGCAGCGCTCTGGACAGGTACACCGGGGAGCTGTTTTTT
cdr3_aa: CASSALDRYTGELFF

j_call: TRBJ1-5
clone_size: NA
d_call: NA
v_call: TRBV10-2
cdr3_length: 16
cdr3_nt: TGCGCCAGCGGAGAGGGGAATCGATATAGCAATCAGCCCCAGCATTTT
cdr3_aa: CASGEGNRYSNQPQHF

j_call: TRBJ2-3
clone_size: NA
d_call: NA
v_call: TRBV11-1
cdr3_length: 14
cdr3_nt: TGTGCCAGCAGCTGGACAGAGTACACAGATACGCAGTATTTT
cdr3_aa: CASSWTEYTDTQYF

j_call: TRBJ2-5
clone_size: NA
d_call: NA
v_call: TRBV27
cdr3_length: 14
cdr3_nt: TGTGCCAGCAGCCCCGACAGATTCCAAGAGACCCAGTACTTC
cdr3_aa: CASSPDRFQETQYF

j_call: TRBJ1-5
clone_size: NA
d_call: NA
v_call: TRBV29-1
cdr3_length: 13
cdr3_nt: TGCAGCGTTAGGGGGGATATTAATCAGCCCCAGCATTTT
cdr3_aa: CSVRGDINQPQHF

j_call: TRBJ1-6
clone_size: once
d_call: NA
v_call: TRBV5-1
cdr3_length: 15
cdr3_nt: TGCGCCAGCAGCTTGGATGGGACTAATAATTCACCCCTCCACTTT
cdr3_aa: CASSLDGTNNSPLHF

j_call: TRBJ2-1
clone_size: NA
d_call: NA
v_call: TRBV9
cdr3_length: 15
cdr3_nt: TGTGCCAGCAGCGTATCCCTAAACTCCTACAATGAGCAGTTCTTC
cdr3_aa: CASSVSLNSYNEQFF

j_call: TRBJ2-7
clone_size: NA
d_call: TRBD1
v_call: TRBV6-1
cdr3_length: 15
cdr3_nt: TGTGCCAGCAGTGACCGGGACAGGGGATCTCTCGAGCAGTACTTC
cdr3_aa: CASSDRDRGSLEQYF

j_call: TRBJ2-3
clone_size: few
d_call: NA
v_call: TRBV4-3
cdr3_length: 17
cdr3_nt: TGCGCCAGCAGCCAAGGGTTCGACGGGGTCTTGGCAGATACGCAGTATTTT
cdr3_aa: CASSQGFDGVLADTQYF

j_call: TRBJ1-2
clone_size: NA
d_call: NA
v_call: TRBV10-3
cdr3_length: 19
cdr3_nt: TGTGCCATCAGTGAGTCGGGGGCAATCCGGGACGGAACCCCGTATGGCTACACCTTC
cdr3_aa: CAISESGAIRDGTPYGYTF

j_call: TRBJ1-4
clone_size: NA
d_call: NA
v_call: TRBV5-1
cdr3_length: 13
cdr3_nt: TGCGCCAGCAGCGTCGACGCATCCGAAAAACTGTTTTTT
cdr3_aa: CASSVDASEKLFF

j_call: TRBJ1-1
clone_size: NA
d_call: NA
v_call: TRBV4-1
cdr3_length: 14
cdr3_nt: TGCGCCAGCAGCCATTTAGAAGGTCGGACTGAAGCTTTCTTT
cdr3_aa: CASSHLEGRTEAFF

j_call: TRBJ2-3
clone_size: NA
d_call: TRBD1
v_call: TRBV7-7
cdr3_length: 17
cdr3_nt: TGTGCTAGCAGCTTAGCGACAGGGACAGGGGCCACAGATACGCAGTATTTT
cdr3_aa: CASSLATGTGATDTQYF

j_call: TRBJ2-2
clone_size: NA
d_call: NA
v_call: TRBV4-3
cdr3_length: 17
cdr3_nt: TGCGCCAGCAGCCAAGACTGGTATGCAGGGTACGCCGGGGAGCTGTTTTTT
cdr3_aa: CASSQDWYAGYAGELFF

j_call: TRBJ1-3
clone_size: NA
d_call: NA
v_call: TRBV6-6
cdr3_length: 13
cdr3_nt: TGTGCCAGCAAAGGCACCTCTGGAAACACCATATATTTT
cdr3_aa: CASKGTSGNTIYF

j_call: TRBJ1-5
clone_size: NA
d_call: NA
v_call: TRBV19
cdr3_length: 16
cdr3_nt: TGTGCCAGTAGTCCAATCCCGGGTTACGGCAATCAGCCCCAGCATTTT
cdr3_aa: CASSPIPGYGNQPQHF

j_call: TRBJ2-2
clone_size: NA
d_call: NA
v_call: TRBV4-1
cdr3_length: 15
cdr3_nt: TGCGCCAGCAGCCCTAGGGGAGGCCTCACCGGGGAGCTGTTTTTT
cdr3_aa: CASSPRGGLTGELFF

j_call: TRBJ1-5
clone_size: NA
d_call: NA
v_call: TRBV28
cdr3_length: 16
cdr3_nt: TGTGCCAGCAGCCCCTCTGGCTGGGGGAGCAATCAGCCCCAGCATTTT
cdr3_aa: CASSPSGWGSNQPQHF

j_call: TRBJ1-3
clone_size: NA
d_call: TRBD1
v_call: TRBV19
cdr3_length: 17
cdr3_nt: TGTGCCAGTAGTATAGATCACAGGGGACCCTCTGGAAACACCATATATTTT
cdr3_aa: CASSIDHRGPSGNTIYF

j_call: TRBJ2-5
clone_size: NA
d_call: NA
v_call: TRBV7-9
cdr3_length: 16
cdr3_nt: TGTGCCAGCAGTTCCCTCCGGGACATATACCAAGAGACCCAGTACTTC
cdr3_aa: CASSSLRDIYQETQYF

j_call: TRBJ1-6
clone_size: NA
d_call: NA
v_call: TRBV7-2
cdr3_length: 15
cdr3_nt: TGTGCCAGCAGCAGATCAACAGGCTATAATTCACCCCTCCACTTT
cdr3_aa: CASSRSTGYNSPLHF

j_call: TRBJ2-1
clone_size: NA
d_call: TRBD2
v_call: TRBV3-1/TRBV3-2
cdr3_length: 12
cdr3_nt: TGTGCCAGCGGACTAGCGGGAGAGAAGCAGTTCTTC
cdr3_aa: CASGLAGEKQFF

j_call: TRBJ2-3
clone_size: NA
d_call: TRBD2
v_call: TRBV18
cdr3_length: 14
cdr3_nt: TGTGCCAGCCTACAAAGCGGGGCCACAGATACGCAGTATTTT
cdr3_aa: CASLQSGATDTQYF

j_call: TRBJ1-6
clone_size: NA
d_call: NA
v_call: TRBV7-3
cdr3_length: 13
cdr3_nt: TGTGCCAGCAGCCCCGAAGGGCATTCACCCCTCCACTTT
cdr3_aa: CASSPEGHSPLHF

j_call: TRBJ1-6
clone_size: few
d_call: NA
v_call: TRBV3-1/TRBV3-2
cdr3_length: 15
cdr3_nt: TGTGCCAGCAGCCTCGCCCAAGGGGAGAATTCACCCCTCCACTTT
cdr3_aa: CASSLAQGENSPLHF

j_call: TRBJ2-5
clone_size: NA
d_call: TRBD2
v_call: TRBV3-1/TRBV3-2
cdr3_length: 14
cdr3_nt: TGTGCCAGCAGCCCTCGGACTAGCTGGGAGACCCAGTACTTC
cdr3_aa: CASSPRTSWETQYF

j_call: TRBJ2-3
clone_size: NA
d_call: NA
v_call: TRBV5-1
cdr3_length: 12
cdr3_nt: TGCGCCAGCAGTTACCCAGGGGAAACGCAGTATTTT
cdr3_aa: CASSYPGETQYF

j_call: TRBJ2-5
clone_size: once
d_call: TRBD2
v_call: TRBV28
cdr3_length: 15
cdr3_nt: TGTGCCAGCAGTTCTGGCCTGGGGGGGACGGAGACCCAGTACTTC
cdr3_aa: CASSSGLGGTETQYF

j_call: TRBJ1-2
clone_size: NA
d_call: NA
v_call: TRBV7-8
cdr3_length: 13
cdr3_nt: TGTGCCAGCAGCTTACGAAGCGGCTATGGCTACACCTTC
cdr3_aa: CASSLRSGYGYTF

j_call: TRBJ1-4
clone_size: NA
d_call: TRBD1
v_call: TRBV4-3
cdr3_length: 14
cdr3_nt: TGCGCCAGCAGCCGTACAGGGGCGAGAGAAAAACTGTTTTTT
cdr3_aa: CASSRTGAREKLFF

j_call: TRBJ1-3
clone_size: NA
d_call: NA
v_call: TRBV2
cdr3_length: 13
cdr3_nt: TGTGCCAGCAGGGCCAGCTCTGGAAACACCATATATTTT
cdr3_aa: CASRASSGNTIYF

j_call: TRBJ2-1
clone_size: NA
d_call: TRBD2
v_call: TRBV27
cdr3_length: 15
cdr3_nt: TGTGCCAGCAGTTTATCATGGCGGGGGGTACGTGAGCAGTTCTTC
cdr3_aa: CASSLSWRGVREQFF

j_call: TRBJ2-1
clone_size: NA
d_call: NA
v_call: TRBV3-1/TRBV3-2
cdr3_length: 14
cdr3_nt: TGTGCCAGCAGCCAAGGCGGGTCCTACAATGAGCAGTTCTTC
cdr3_aa: CASSQGGSYNEQFF

j_call: TRBJ2-3
clone_size: NA
d_call: TRBD2
v_call: TRBV24-1
cdr3_length: 15
cdr3_nt: TGTGCCACCAGTGATTCCGGGACTAGCTGGGATACGCAGTATTTT
cdr3_aa: CATSDSGTSWDTQYF

j_call: TRBJ1-4
clone_size: NA
d_call: NA
v_call: TRBV21-1
cdr3_length: 16
cdr3_nt: TGTGCCAGCAGCAACGGACCGCGAGCAACTAATGAAAAACTGTTTTTT
cdr3_aa: CASSNGPRATNEKLFF

j_call: TRBJ1-2
clone_size: NA
d_call: TRBD1
v_call: TRBV7-9
cdr3_length: 18
cdr3_nt: TGTGCCAGCAGCTTACCCCGGGACAGGGGACTCATTAACTATGGCTACACCTTC
cdr3_aa: CASSLPRDRGLINYGYTF